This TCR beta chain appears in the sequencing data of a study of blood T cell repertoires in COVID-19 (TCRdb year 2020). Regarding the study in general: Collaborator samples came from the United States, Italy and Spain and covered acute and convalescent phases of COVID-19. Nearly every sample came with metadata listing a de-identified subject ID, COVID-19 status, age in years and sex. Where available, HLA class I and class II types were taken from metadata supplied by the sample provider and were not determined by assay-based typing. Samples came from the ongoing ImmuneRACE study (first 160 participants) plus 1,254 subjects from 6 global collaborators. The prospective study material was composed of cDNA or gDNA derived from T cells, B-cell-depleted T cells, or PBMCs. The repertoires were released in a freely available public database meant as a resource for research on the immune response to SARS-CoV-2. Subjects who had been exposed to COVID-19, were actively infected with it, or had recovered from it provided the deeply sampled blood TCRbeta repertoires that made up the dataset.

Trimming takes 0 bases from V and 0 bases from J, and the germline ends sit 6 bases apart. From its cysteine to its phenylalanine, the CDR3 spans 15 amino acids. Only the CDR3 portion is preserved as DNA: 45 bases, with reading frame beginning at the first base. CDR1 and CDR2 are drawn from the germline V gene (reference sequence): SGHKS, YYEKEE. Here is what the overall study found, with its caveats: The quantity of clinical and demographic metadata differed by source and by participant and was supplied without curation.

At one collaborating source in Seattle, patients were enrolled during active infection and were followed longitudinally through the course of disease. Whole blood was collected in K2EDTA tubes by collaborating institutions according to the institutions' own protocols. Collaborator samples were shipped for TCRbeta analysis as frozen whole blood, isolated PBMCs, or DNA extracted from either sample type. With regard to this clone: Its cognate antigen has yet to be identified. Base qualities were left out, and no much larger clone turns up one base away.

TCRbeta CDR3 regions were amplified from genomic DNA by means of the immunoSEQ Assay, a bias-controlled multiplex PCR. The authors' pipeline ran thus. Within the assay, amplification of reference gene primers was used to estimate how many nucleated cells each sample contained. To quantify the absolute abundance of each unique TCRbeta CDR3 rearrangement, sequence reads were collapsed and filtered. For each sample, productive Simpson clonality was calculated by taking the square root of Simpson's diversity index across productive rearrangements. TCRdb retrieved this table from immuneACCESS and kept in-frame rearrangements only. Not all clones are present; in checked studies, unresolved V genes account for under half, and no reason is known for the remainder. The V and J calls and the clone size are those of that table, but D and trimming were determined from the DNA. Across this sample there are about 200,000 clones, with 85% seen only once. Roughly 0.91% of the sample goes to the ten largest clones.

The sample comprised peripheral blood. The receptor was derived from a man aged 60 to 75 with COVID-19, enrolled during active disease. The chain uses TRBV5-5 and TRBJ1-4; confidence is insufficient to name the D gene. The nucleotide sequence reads TGTGCCAGCAGCTTGGATCTTGCAACTAATGAAAAACTGTTTTTT. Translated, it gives CASSLDLATNEKLFF.